Here is one T cell receptor beta chain with its context. What antigen it recognizes has not been identified. Base qualities are missing; no much larger clone stands one base away. The data were taken from a study of blood T cell repertoires in COVID-19 (dated by TCRdb to about 2020). General notes on the study: Samples covering the acute and convalescent phases of COVID-19 were provided by collaborators in the United States, Italy and Spain. The prospective study material was composed of cDNA or gDNA derived from T cells, B-cell-depleted T cells, or PBMCs. The dataset comprised deeply sampled blood TCRbeta repertoires from subjects exposed to, actively infected with, or recovered from COVID-19. The repertoires were released in a freely available public database meant as a resource for research on the immune response to SARS-CoV-2. The samples were drawn from the first 160 participants of the ongoing ImmuneRACE study and from 950 to 1,500 subjects provided by 6 global collaborators. Sample metadata almost always included a de-identified subject ID, COVID-19 status, age in years and sex. Where HLA class I and class II types were available, the types were taken from metadata supplied by the sample provider, not from assay-based typing. Broad study findings and their caveats: The quantity of clinical and demographic metadata differed by source and by participant and was supplied without curation.

Each collaborating institution followed its own protocols to collect whole blood in K2EDTA tubes. For TCRbeta analysis, collaborators shipped samples in one of three forms: frozen whole blood, isolated PBMCs, or DNA extracted from either of those sample types. V trim: 1 base; J trim: 3 bases; unmatched bases: 5. The CDR3 measures 15 amino acids from cysteine to phenylalanine. The DNA shown is the 45-base CDR3, in frame from base 1. As encoded in the germline V gene (reference sequence), CDR1 is SGHKS while CDR2 is YYEKEE. The immunoSEQ Assay, a bias-controlled multiplex PCR, was used to amplify TCRbeta CDR3 regions from genomic DNA. From the authors' description of their analysis: The number of nucleated cells in each sample was estimated by amplification of reference gene primers within the assay. Sequence reads were collapsed and filtered to measure the absolute abundance of every unique TCRbeta CDR3 rearrangement. For each sample, productive Simpson clonality was calculated as the square root of Simpson's diversity index over productive rearrangements. This immuneACCESS table, as held by TCRdb, lists in-frame sequences with V and J called but not all clones. Of the missing ones, under half trace to an unresolved V gene in checked studies; the others have no known cause. That table is the source of V, J and clone size, and D and trimming were worked out from the DNA. This sample gives about 140,000 clones in total; approximately 85% of them show up just once. The top ten hold less than 5% of the sample.

The clonotype was recovered from a woman older than 75 with acute or convalescent COVID-19. The sequenced sample consisted of peripheral blood. Here the chain combines TRBV5-5 and TRBJ2-5, with 8 middle bases fitting TRBD1. The CDR3: CASSLQGAWEETQYF. The sequenced DNA: TGTGCCAGCAGCTTGCAGGGGGCGTGGGAAGAGACCCAGTACTTC.